This TCR beta chain appears in the sequencing data of a study of T cell changes during pregnancy in multiple sclerosis. This clone is termed medium-sized (0.01 to 0.1%). Data came from immunoSEQ multiplex PCR; TCRdb stores just in-frame clones and leaves some out. The table has roughly 14,000 clones, 75% to 85% seen once. Trimming took 3 bases from V and 8 from J, leaving 16 bases between them. The germline V gene encodes CDR1 MRHNA and CDR2 SNTAGT. The CDR3 spans 14 residues. The specimen was CD8+ T cells from peripheral blood mononuclear cells, collected after pregnancy. This clonotype originated in a female donor in good health, enrolled as a control in a pregnancy study. V and J are TRBV6-4 and TRBJ1-2; TRBD1 might be the D (5 bases). This CDR3 is CASSEEGLSGGYTF. CDR3 coding DNA: TGTGCCAGCAGTGAAGAGGGACTTTCGGGAGGCTACACCTTC.